This paragraph reports one T cell receptor beta chain. The method was immunoSEQ multiplex PCR; TCRdb's version includes in-frame clones alone and lacks a portion of them. The sample has approximately 190,000 clones; around 90% are singletons. The data belong to a study of control samples from healthy donors and cancer patients. Source material: blood. This clonotype originated in a man aged 25 to 40 in good health.

CDR3 nucleotides: TGCGCCAGCAGTGAGTCGATTCAGGAGAGCTCCTACAATGAGCAGTTCTTC. Translation: CASSESIQESSYNEQFF. This rearrangement joins TRBV10-1 to TRBJ2-1; D call uncertain. The V end lost 0 bases, the J end lost 0 bases, and 12 bases lay between the germline ends. The CDR3 loop spans 17 amino acids. Looked up from germline, CDR1 is WNHNN and CDR2 is SYGVQD (reference sequence).